One sample yielded the 11 T cell receptor beta chains listed below, sequenced in a study of blood T cells in healthy people across ages. The authors ran a second PCR of about 7 to 11 cycles using a sample-barcoded 5' primer and a J-beta primer mix. TCRdb recomputed calls from the 5' RACE reads with MiXCR, one row per CDR3 protein. The sample holds about 970,000 distinct CDR3 sequences; approximately 50% are singletons and the top ten take around a fifth. What was sequenced was blood. The receptors were sampled from a woman in her sixties in good health.

The chain is built from TRBV7-9 and TRBJ2-7; maybe TRBD1 (8 bases). Trimming stripped 0 bases from V and 9 bases from J, with 18 bases between. The CDR3 runs to 15 residues. CDR1 and CDR2 (germline): SEHNR, FQNEAQ (reference sequence). The chain's CDR3 is CASSLASGGQVRQYF. The DNA of the CDR3 is TGTGCCAGCAGCTTAGCATCGGGGGGACAGGTGAGGCAGTACTTC. Full variable domain (remainder filled in from reference TRBV7-9 and TRBJ2-7): DTGVSQNPRHKITKRGQNVTFRCDPISEHNRLYWYRQTLGQGPEFLTYFQNEAQLEKSRLLSDRFSAERPKGSFSTLEIQRTEQGDSAMYLCASSLASGGQVRQYFGPGTRLTVT.

V usage is TRBV7-2 and J usage is TRBJ2-5, with TRBD1 identical over 8 bases. J gave up 2 bases and V 5 bases, and 7 bases lay outside the gene matches. Germline assignment: CDR1 SGHTA and CDR2 FQGNSA. The CDR3 runs 15 residues. DNA for the CDR3: TGTGCCAGCAGCACAGGGGGGAGCGGACAAGAGACCCAGTACTTC. Translating gives CASSTGGSGQETQYF.

This clonotype was counted a few times. This chain joins TRBV6-4 and TRBJ2-7, with 9 bases fitting TRBD1. Trimming took 4 bases from V and 8 from J; bases not matched to a gene: 9. Germline loops: CDR1 MRHNA, CDR2 SNTAGT. The CDR3 covers 14 residues. DNA of the CDR3: TGTGCCAGCAGTGGAAAGCCGGGACAGGGAAAGCAGTACTTC. Residues: CASSGKPGQGKQYF.

The chain couples TRBV11-1 to TRBJ2-1; 11 nucleotides line up with TRBD2. Germline V gene data show CDR1 as SGHAT and CDR2 as FQDESV (reference sequence). V dropped 5 bases and J dropped 12; count of bases not matched to a gene: 15. The length of the CDR3 is 16 residues. CDR3 sequence: CASSRGTSGGDYRQFF. CDR3 nucleotide sequence: TGTGCCAGCAGCCGCGGGACTAGCGGCGGGGATTATAGGCAGTTCTTC.

The DNA for the CDR3 is TGCGCCAGCAGCGGAACTACCTTATCCTACGAGCAGTACTTC. Its protein product is CASSGTTLSYEQYF. V and J are TRBV4-1 and TRBJ2-7; D gene ambiguous. Trimming cost V 5 bases and J 1 base, with 12 bases left between them. Per germline, CDR1 MGHRA and CDR2 YSYEKL. The CDR3 consists of 14 residues.

The chain recombines TRBV10-3 with TRBJ2-3; no firm D call. Trimming removed 2 bases from V and 2 bases from J, with 11 bases in between. The germline V gene encodes CDR1 ENHRY and CDR2 SYGVKD. The CDR3 loop spans 15 amino acids. CDR3 sequence: CAISEEARHTDTQYF. As DNA, the CDR3 is TGTGCCATCAGTGAGGAAGCGAGACACACAGATACGCAGTATTTT.

The sample holds many counts of this clonotype. The rearrangement joins TRBV12-3 or TRBV12-4 to TRBJ1-2; 11 nucleotides agree with TRBD1. The length of the CDR3 is 16 residues. J lost 4 bases, V lost 7 bases, and 11 bases had no gene match. The CDR3 region is CASTVGQGGRFYGYTF. The CDR3 DNA reads as TGTGCCAGCACCGTGGGACAGGGGGGGAGATTCTATGGCTACACCTTC.

The V call is TRBV20-1, the J call TRBJ2-5; unclear D gene. There are 13 residues in the CDR3. The V end lost 6 bases, the J end lost 5 bases, and 16 bases lay between the germline ends. Germline assignment: CDR1 DFQATT and CDR2 SNEGSKA (reference sequence). As DNA, the CDR3 is TGCAGTGCCCCTCGACCCGATCGGGAGACCCAGTACTTC. As protein: CSAPRPDRETQYF.

This clonotype was seen only once. J is TRBJ2-1 and V is TRBV11-2, with TRBD1 as a possible D gene (7 bases). The DNA end is more similar to TRBJ2-7, so the J call may be wrong. Germline V lookup: CDR1 SGHAT, CDR2 FQNNGV. The CDR3 sequence is 17 residues long. CDR3 bases: TGTGCCAGCAGCTTCGTTTCAGGGGGGAGGCCGTCCAATGAGCAGTACTTC. Encoded protein: CASSFVSGGRPSNEQYF.

There are a few counts of this clonotype. The chain has TRBV2 and TRBJ2-4; D remains unclear. Germline V gene lookup returns CDR1 SNHLY and CDR2 FYNNEI. V was shortened by 6 bases and J by 5 bases, with 5 bases between the two germline ends. The CDR3 is 11 amino acids. CDR3 DNA sequence: TGTGCCAGCAGCGAGGAAAACATTCAGTACTTC. Translation: CASSEENIQYF.

The chain uses TRBV7-9 and TRBJ2-7; 7 bases fit TRBD1. CDR3 length: 14 amino acids. V lost 5 bases, J lost 3 bases, and 7 bases stayed unmatched. The V gene's germline CDR1 is SEHNR and CDR2 FQNEAQ (reference sequence). The CDR3 reads CASSPGDSFYEQYF. In DNA form, the CDR3 reads TGTGCCAGCAGCCCCGGGGACAGCTTCTACGAGCAGTACTTC.